A selection of T cell receptor beta chains follows, all from one sample in a study of blood T cell repertoires in COVID-19. The method was immunoSEQ multiplex PCR; TCRdb's version includes in-frame clones alone and lacks a portion of them. This table holds 200,000 to 250,000 clones, 90% to 95% found once. Sequencing was carried out using PBMCs or T cells enriched from blood (not recorded which). Receptors originate from a woman between 18 and 30 years old who had recovered from COVID-19. Both conserved end residues are part of each CDR3. Where a row states a size, it is once, few, many or the class of an expanded clone; other rows omit it.

j_call v_call clone_size cdr3_aa
TRBJ2-5 TRBV15 - CATSLGGFGETQYF
TRBJ1-6 TRBV19 - CASNPMGGLALHF
TRBJ1-5 TRBV28 - CASSFPSNQPQHF
TRBJ2-2 TRBV7-2 - CASSRSGGGTGELFF
TRBJ2-3 TRBV10-3 - CAISALDESTDTQYF
TRBJ1-1 TRBV7-9 - CASSAGQLNTEAFF
TRBJ2-2 TRBV5-1 few CASSTDRDTGELFF
TRBJ1-4 TRBV7-9 once CASSQSGGASDEKLFF
TRBJ1-2 TRBV29-1 once CSVDSGVYGYTF
TRBJ2-1 TRBV6-2/TRBV6-3 - CASSPFEGSYNEQFF
TRBJ2-3 TRBV3-1/TRBV3-2 - CASSQVSGEVYADTQYF
TRBJ2-7 TRBV29-1 - CSVDRGHEQYF
TRBJ2-1 TRBV11-3 - CASSFSAGGYNEQFF
TRBJ1-2 TRBV29-1 - CSAMTGLNYGYTF
TRBJ1-6 TRBV2 - CASSADRMSYNSPLHF
TRBJ2-7 TRBV5-4 - CASSSRTSGYEQYF
TRBJ1-2 TRBV5-1 - CASTISFGELSYGYTF
TRBJ2-1 TRBV6-5 - CASRSGLNNEQFF
TRBJ1-5 TRBV9 many CASSAEPNQPQHF
TRBJ2-5 TRBV12-3/TRBV12-4 few CASSLTGEETQYF
TRBJ2-3 TRBV9 - CASSVERGGRTDTQYF
TRBJ2-3 TRBV3-1/TRBV3-2 - CASSRLAGGSADTQYF
TRBJ1-2 TRBV6-5 - CASRAELAAAYGYTF
TRBJ1-2 TRBV20-1 few CSASRGTDGYTF